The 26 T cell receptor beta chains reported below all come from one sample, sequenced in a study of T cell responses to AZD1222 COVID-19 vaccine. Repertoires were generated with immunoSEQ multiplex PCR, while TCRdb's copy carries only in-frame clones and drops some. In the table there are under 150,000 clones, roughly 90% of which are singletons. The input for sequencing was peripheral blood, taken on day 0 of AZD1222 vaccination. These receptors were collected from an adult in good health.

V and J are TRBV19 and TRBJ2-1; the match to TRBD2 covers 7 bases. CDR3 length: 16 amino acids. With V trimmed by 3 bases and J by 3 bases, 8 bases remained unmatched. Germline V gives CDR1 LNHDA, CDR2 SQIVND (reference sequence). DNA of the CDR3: TGTGCCAGTAGTATCCCCCCGGCGGGGGACTACAATGAGCAGTTCTTC. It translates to CASSIPPAGDYNEQFF.

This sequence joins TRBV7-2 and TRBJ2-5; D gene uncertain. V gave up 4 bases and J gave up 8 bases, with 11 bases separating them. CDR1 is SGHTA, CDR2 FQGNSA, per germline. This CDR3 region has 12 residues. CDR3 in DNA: TGTGCCAGCAGCTCACATTCGGGTACCCAGTACTTC. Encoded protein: CASSSHSGTQYF.

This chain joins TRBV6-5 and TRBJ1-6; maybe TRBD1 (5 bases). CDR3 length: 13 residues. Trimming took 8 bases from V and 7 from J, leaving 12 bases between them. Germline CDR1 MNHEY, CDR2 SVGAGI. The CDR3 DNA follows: TGTGCCAGCTCTAAGACAGAAAATTCACCCCTCCACTTT. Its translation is CASSKTENSPLHF.

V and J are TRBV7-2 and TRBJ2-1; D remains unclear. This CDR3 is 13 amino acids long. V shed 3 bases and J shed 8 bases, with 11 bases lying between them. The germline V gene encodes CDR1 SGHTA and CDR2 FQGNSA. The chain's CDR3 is CASSLMGIDEQFF. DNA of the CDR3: TGTGCCAGCAGCTTGATGGGTATCGATGAGCAGTTCTTC. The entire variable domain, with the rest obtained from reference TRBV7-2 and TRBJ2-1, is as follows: GAGVSQSPSNKVTEKGKDVELRCDPISGHTALYWYRQSLGQGLEFLIYFQGNSAPDKSGLPSDRFSAERTGGSVSTLTIQRTQQEDSAVYLCASSLMGIDEQFFGPGTRLTVL.

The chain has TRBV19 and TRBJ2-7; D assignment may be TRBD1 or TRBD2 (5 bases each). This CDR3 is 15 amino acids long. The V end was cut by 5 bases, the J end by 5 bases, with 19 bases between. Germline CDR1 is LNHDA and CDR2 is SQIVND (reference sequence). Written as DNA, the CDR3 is TGTGCCAGTAGTCGGGACCCTTCAAGGATCAACGAGCAGTACTTC. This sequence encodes CASSRDPSRINEQYF.

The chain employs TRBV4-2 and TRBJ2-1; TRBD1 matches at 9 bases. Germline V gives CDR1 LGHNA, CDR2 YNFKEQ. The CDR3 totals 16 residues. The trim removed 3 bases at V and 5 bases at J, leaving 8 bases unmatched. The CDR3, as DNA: TGTGCCAGCAGCCACCGAGGACAGGGGAGAGACAATGAGCAGTTCTTC. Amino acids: CASSHRGQGRDNEQFF.

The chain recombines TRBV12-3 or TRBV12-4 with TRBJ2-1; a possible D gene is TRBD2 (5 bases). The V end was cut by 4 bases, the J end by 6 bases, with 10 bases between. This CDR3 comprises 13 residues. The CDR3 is CASSSGMSNEQFF. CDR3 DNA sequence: TGTGCCAGCAGTTCCGGGATGTCCAATGAGCAGTTCTTC.

The CDR3 sequence is CASSLSRGFGDEAFF. In DNA form, the CDR3 reads TGTGCCAGCAGTTTGTCTCGGGGCTTCGGGGATGAAGCTTTCTTT. The V call is TRBV28, the J call TRBJ1-1; perhaps TRBD1 as D (5 bases). Germline CDR1 is MDHEN and CDR2 is SYDVKM. The CDR3 is made up of 15 amino acids. Trimming cost V 3 bases and J 7 bases, with 18 bases left between them.

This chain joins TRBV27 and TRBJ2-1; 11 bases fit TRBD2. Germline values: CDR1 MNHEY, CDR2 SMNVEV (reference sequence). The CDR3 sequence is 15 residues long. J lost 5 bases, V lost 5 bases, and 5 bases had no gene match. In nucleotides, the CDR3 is TGTGCCAGCAGTAAACTAGCGGGAGTAAACAATGAGCAGTTCTTC. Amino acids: CASSKLAGVNNEQFF.

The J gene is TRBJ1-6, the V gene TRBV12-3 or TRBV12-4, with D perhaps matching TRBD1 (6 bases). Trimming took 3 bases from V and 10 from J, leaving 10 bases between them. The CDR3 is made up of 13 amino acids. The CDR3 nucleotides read TGTGCCAGCAGTTTCCCAGGGGTGTCACCCCTCCACTTT. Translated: CASSFPGVSPLHF.

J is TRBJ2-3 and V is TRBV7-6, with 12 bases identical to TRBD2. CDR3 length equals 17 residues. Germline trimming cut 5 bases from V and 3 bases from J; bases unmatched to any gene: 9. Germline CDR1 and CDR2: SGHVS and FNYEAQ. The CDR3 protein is CASSPGLAGTWTDTQYF. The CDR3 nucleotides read TGTGCCAGCAGCCCAGGACTAGCGGGAACTTGGACAGATACGCAGTATTTT.

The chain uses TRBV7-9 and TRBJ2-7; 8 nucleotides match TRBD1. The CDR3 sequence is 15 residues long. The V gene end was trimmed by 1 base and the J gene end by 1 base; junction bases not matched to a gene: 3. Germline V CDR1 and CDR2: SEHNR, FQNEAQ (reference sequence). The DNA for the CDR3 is TGTGCCAGCAGCTTAGAGGGACAGGTTTCCTACGAGCAGTACTTC. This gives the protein CASSLEGQVSYEQYF.

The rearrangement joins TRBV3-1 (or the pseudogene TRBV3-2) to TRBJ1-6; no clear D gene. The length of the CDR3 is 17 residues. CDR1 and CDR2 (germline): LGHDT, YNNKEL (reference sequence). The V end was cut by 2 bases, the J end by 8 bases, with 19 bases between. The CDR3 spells CASSQPGEVFGDSPLHF. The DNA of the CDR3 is TGTGCCAGCAGCCAACCGGGAGAGGTCTTCGGGGATTCACCCCTCCACTTT.

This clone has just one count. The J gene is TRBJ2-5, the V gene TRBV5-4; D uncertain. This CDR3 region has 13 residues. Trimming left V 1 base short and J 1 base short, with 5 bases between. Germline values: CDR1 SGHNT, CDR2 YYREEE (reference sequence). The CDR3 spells CASSLNIQETQYF. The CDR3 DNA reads TGTGCCAGCAGCTTGAACATCCAAGAGACCCAGTACTTC. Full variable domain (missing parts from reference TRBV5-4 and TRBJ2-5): ETGVTQSPTHLIKTRGQQVTLRCSSQSGHNTVSWYQQALGQGPQFIFQYYREEENGRGNFPPRFSGLQFPNYSSELNVNALELDDSALYLCASSLNIQETQYFGPGTRLLVL.

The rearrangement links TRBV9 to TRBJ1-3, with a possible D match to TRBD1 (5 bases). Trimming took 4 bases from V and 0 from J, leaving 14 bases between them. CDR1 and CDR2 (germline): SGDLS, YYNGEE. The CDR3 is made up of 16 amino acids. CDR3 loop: CASSKQESSSGNTIYF. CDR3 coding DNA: TGTGCCAGCAGCAAACAGGAGTCCTCCTCTGGAAACACCATATATTTT. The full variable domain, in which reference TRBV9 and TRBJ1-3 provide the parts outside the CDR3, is DSGVTQTPKHLITATGQRVTLRCSPRSGDLSVYWYQQSLDQGLQFLIQYYNGEERAKGNILERFSAQQFPDLHSELNLSSLELGDSALYFCASSKQESSSGNTIYFGEGSWLTVV.

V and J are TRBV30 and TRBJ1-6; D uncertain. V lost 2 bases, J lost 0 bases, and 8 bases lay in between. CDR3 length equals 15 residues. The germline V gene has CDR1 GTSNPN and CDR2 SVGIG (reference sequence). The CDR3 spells CAWSTVSSYNSPLHF. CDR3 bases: TGTGCCTGGAGTACAGTAAGCTCCTATAATTCACCCCTCCACTTT.

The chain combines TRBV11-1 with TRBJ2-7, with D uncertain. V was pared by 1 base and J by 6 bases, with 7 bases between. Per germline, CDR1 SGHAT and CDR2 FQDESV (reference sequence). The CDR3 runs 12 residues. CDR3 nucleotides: TGTGCCAGCAGCTTAGTGATAACCGAGCAGTACTTC. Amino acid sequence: CASSLVITEQYF.

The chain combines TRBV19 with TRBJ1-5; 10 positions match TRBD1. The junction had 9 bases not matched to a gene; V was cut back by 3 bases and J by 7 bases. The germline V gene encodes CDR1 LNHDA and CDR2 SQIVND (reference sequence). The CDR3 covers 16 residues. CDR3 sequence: CASSMGVGQGRQPQHF. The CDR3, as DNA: TGTGCCAGTAGTATGGGAGTGGGACAGGGGCGGCAGCCCCAGCATTTT.

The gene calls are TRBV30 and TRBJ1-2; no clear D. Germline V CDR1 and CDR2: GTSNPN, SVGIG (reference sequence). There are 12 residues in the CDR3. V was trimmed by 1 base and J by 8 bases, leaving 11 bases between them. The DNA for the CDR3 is TGTGCCTGGAGTGAAGGGCGTCACGGCTACACCTTC. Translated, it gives CAWSEGRHGYTF.

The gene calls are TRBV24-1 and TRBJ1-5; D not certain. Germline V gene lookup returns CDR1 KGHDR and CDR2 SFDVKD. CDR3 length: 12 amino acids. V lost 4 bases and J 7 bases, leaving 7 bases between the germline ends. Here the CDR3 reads CATSDSGQPQHF. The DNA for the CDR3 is TGTGCCACCAGTGACTCTGGGCAGCCCCAGCATTTT.

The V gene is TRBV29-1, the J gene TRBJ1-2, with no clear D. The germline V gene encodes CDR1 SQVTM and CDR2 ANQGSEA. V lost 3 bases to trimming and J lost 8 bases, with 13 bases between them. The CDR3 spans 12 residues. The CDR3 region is CSVDNGSGGYTF. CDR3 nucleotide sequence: TGCAGCGTTGATAACGGGTCGGGAGGCTACACCTTC.

As DNA, the CDR3 is TGTGCCAGCAGCTTGGTTGGGAGCGGTGAGCAGTTCTTC. This sequence encodes CASSLVGSGEQFF. The chain is built from TRBV5-4 and TRBJ2-1, with TRBD2 as a possible D gene (5 bases). The CDR3 consists of 13 residues. The germline gives CDR1 SGHNT, CDR2 YYREEE (reference sequence). Trimming cost V 0 bases and J 9 bases, with 10 bases left between them.

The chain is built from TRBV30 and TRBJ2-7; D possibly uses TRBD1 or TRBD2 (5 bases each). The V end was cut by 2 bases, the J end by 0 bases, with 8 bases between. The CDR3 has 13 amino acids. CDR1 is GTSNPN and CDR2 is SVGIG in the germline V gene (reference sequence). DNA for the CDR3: TGTGCCTGGAGTAAGGGGAGCTCCTACGAGCAGTACTTC. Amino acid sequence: CAWSKGSSYEQYF.

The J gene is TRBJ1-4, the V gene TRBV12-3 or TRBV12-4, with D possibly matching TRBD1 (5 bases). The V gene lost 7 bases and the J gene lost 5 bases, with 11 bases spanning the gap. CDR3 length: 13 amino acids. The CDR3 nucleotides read TGTGCCAGCAACCCGGGGCCAAATGAAAAACTGTTTTTT. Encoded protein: CASNPGPNEKLFF.

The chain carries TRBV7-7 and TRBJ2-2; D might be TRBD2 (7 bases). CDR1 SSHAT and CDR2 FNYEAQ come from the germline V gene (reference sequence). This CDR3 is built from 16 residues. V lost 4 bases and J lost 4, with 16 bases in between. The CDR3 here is CASSSAGALSTGELFF. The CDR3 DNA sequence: TGTGCCAGCAGCTCCGCGGGGGCCTTGAGCACCGGGGAGCTGTTTTTT.

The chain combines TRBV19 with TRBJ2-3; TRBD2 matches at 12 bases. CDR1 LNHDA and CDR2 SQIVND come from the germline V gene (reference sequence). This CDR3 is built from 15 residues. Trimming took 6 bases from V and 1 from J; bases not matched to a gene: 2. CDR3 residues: CASRLAGGGTDTQYF. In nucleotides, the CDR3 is TGTGCCAGTAGACTAGCGGGAGGTGGCACAGATACGCAGTATTTT.